This is a list of T cell receptor beta chains from one sample in a study of T cell responses to AZD1222 COVID-19 vaccine. Clones were sequenced by immunoSEQ multiplex PCR, and TCRdb holds only the in-frame ones, with some missing. The sample holds some 150,000 clones, approximately 86% seen once. This material consisted of peripheral blood, taken on day 0 of AZD1222 vaccination. The source is an adult in good health. The CDR3 runs from the conserved cysteine through the conserved F or W. The D gene is left open where the match is weak. The size of a clone is reported for some rows only, either as once, few or many, or as a class for expanded clones.

V: TRBV19
size: -
D: TRBD2
J: TRBJ2-7
DNA: TGTGCCAGTAGTAAAGTGGGACTAGCGGACTACGAGCAGTACTTC
CDR3: CASSKVGLADYEQYF

V: TRBV4-3
size: -
D: -
J: TRBJ1-5
DNA: TGCGCCAGCAGCCAAGATCACGGCAATCAGCCCCAGCATTTT
CDR3: CASSQDHGNQPQHF

V: TRBV10-3
size: once
D: TRBD2
J: TRBJ2-3
DNA: TGTGCCACCTGGACTAGCGGGAGAAATGCGCAGTATTTT
CDR3: CATWTSGRNAQYF

V: TRBV4-3
size: -
D: TRBD2
J: TRBJ2-7
DNA: TGCGCCAGCAGCCGTAGCGGGCCCCCCTACGAGCAGTACTTC
CDR3: CASSRSGPPYEQYF

V: TRBV7-2
size: -
D: -
J: TRBJ1-1
DNA: TGTGCCAGCAGCTCACCGGACAATGAAGCTTTCTTT
CDR3: CASSSPDNEAFF

V: TRBV5-5
size: -
D: -
J: TRBJ2-2
DNA: TGTGCCAGCAGCTTGGAGGGGTACGGCACCGGGGAGCTGTTTTTT
CDR3: CASSLEGYGTGELFF

V: TRBV5-6
size: -
D: -
J: TRBJ2-7
DNA: TGTGCCAGCAGCTTAGGGAGAACCTACGAGCAGTACTTC
CDR3: CASSLGRTYEQYF

V: TRBV5-4
size: -
D: -
J: TRBJ2-1
DNA: TGTGCCAGCAGCCGCGCGGCTTACAATGAGCAGTTCTTC
CDR3: CASSRAAYNEQFF

V: TRBV21-1
size: -
D: -
J: TRBJ2-1
DNA: TGTGCCAGCAGCAGGCTAGCGGGGTCCTACAATGAGCAGTTCTTC
CDR3: CASSRLAGSYNEQFF

V: TRBV6-5
size: -
D: -
J: TRBJ1-2
DNA: TGTGCCACCGCCCCCGCAGGACGGCCGGGGGGCTACACCTTC
CDR3: CATAPAGRPGGYTF

V: TRBV10-3
size: -
D: -
J: TRBJ2-5
DNA: TGTGCCATCAGTATTGGGGGGGCGGAGGAGACCCAGTACTTC
CDR3: CAISIGGAEETQYF

V: TRBV29-1
size: once
D: TRBD2
J: TRBJ2-2
DNA: TGCAGCGTTGAGGAGCGGGAGGGAGTCGGGGAGCTGTTTTTT
CDR3: CSVEEREGVGELFF

V: TRBV18
size: few
D: TRBD2
J: TRBJ2-1
DNA: TGTGCCAGCTCCCCGCCGGGACTAGCGGGGTCCGCGCAGTTCTTC
CDR3: CASSPPGLAGSAQFF

V: TRBV25-1
size: once
D: TRBD1
J: TRBJ1-2
DNA: TGTGCCACCTCGACAGGGAGCTATGGCTACACCTTC
CDR3: CATSTGSYGYTF

V: TRBV20-1
size: few
D: -
J: TRBJ2-3
DNA: TGCAGTGCTCTACTGACAGATACGCAGTATTTT
CDR3: CSALLTDTQYF

V: TRBV7-2
size: once
D: TRBD1
J: TRBJ2-7
DNA: TGTGCCAGCAGCTTAGGCCCTACAGGGGTAGCCTCCGAGCAGTACTTC
CDR3: CASSLGPTGVASEQYF

V: TRBV7-8
size: -
D: TRBD1
J: TRBJ1-4
DNA: TGTGCCAGCAGCTCTTCGACAGGGGAAAGGGAAAAACTGTTTTTT
CDR3: CASSSSTGEREKLFF

V: TRBV28
size: -
D: TRBD1
J: TRBJ2-3
DNA: TGTGCCAGCCATCCTGCCGGGACAGGGGGTTACACAGATACGCAGTATTTT
CDR3: CASHPAGTGGYTDTQYF

V: TRBV19
size: -
D: -
J: TRBJ1-1
DNA: TGTGCCAGTAGTACTGCGGATGAAGCTTTCTTT
CDR3: CASSTADEAFF

V: TRBV6-4
size: -
D: -
J: TRBJ1-5
DNA: TGTGCCAGCAGTGACGGCAGGCCCAGGGCGAGCAATCAGCCCCAGCATTTT
CDR3: CASSDGRPRASNQPQHF

V: TRBV6-2/TRBV6-3
size: -
D: TRBD1
J: TRBJ1-1
DNA: TGTGCCAGCAGTTACTCGGGACAGGGGTCGGGAACTGAAGCTTTCTTT
CDR3: CASSYSGQGSGTEAFF

V: TRBV6-5
size: -
D: TRBD2
J: TRBJ2-1
DNA: TGTGCCAGCAGTTCAACAGCGGGAGGTGTGAATGAGCAGTTCTTC
CDR3: CASSSTAGGVNEQFF

V: TRBV5-1
size: -
D: TRBD1
J: TRBJ1-5
DNA: TGCGCCAGCAGCTTGGGGGGACAGGTCGATCAGCCCCAGCATTTT
CDR3: CASSLGGQVDQPQHF

V: TRBV6-5
size: -
D: -
J: TRBJ1-5
DNA: TGTGTCAGCGGGTTTCTGGGGAATCAGCCCCAGCATTTT
CDR3: CVSGFLGNQPQHF

V: TRBV7-2
size: once
D: -
J: TRBJ1-6
DNA: TGTGCCAGCAGCCTCTACCCCCTCAGGTCCTGGGATTCACCCCTCCACTTT
CDR3: CASSLYPLRSWDSPLHF

V: TRBV5-5
size: -
D: -
J: TRBJ2-2
DNA: TGTGCCAGCAGCTTGGAGTGGGGCGGGGAGCTGTTTTTT
CDR3: CASSLEWGGELFF

V: TRBV6-5
size: -
D: -
J: TRBJ1-2
DNA: TGTGCCAGCAGCGTCAGGGGCCGTTTGGTCTTC
CDR3: CASSVRGRLVF